The 20 T cell receptor beta chains below all came from one sample that was sequenced in a study of blood T cell repertoires in COVID-19. Sequenced by immunoSEQ multiplex PCR; TCRdb stores in-frame clones only, minus some. The sample has over 200,000 clones; around 82% are singletons. Sequences were obtained from peripheral blood. These receptors all come from a man in his forties or fifties with active or convalescent COVID-19.

V and J are TRBV18 and TRBJ2-5; 10 bases align to TRBD1. Losses at the gene ends were 3 bases for V and 5 bases for J; bases not matched to a gene: 6. The V gene's germline CDR1 is KGHSH and CDR2 LQKENI. The CDR3 covers 15 residues. CDR3 in DNA: TGTGCCAGCTCACCCGGGGGACAGGGGATGGAGACCCAGTACTTC. It yields the protein CASSPGGQGMETQYF.

The chain employs TRBV3-1 (or the pseudogene TRBV3-2) and TRBJ2-7, with D perhaps TRBD2 (5 bases). This CDR3 spans 13 amino acids. V was trimmed by 4 bases and J by 3 bases, leaving 10 bases between them. CDR1 is LGHDT and CDR2 is YNNKEL in the germline V gene (reference sequence). This CDR3 is CASSLHRGYEQYF. The CDR3, as DNA: TGTGCCAGCAGCCTCCACCGGGGCTACGAGCAGTACTTC.

This chain connects TRBV6-5 to TRBJ1-2; 8 bases agree with TRBD1. The CDR3 has 13 amino acids. Germline trimming cut 8 bases from V and 4 bases from J; bases unmatched to any gene: 6. From germline, CDR1 is MNHEY and CDR2 SVGAGI. CDR3 coding DNA: TGTGCCAGCGGAGGACAGGGAACCTATGGCTACACCTTC. Residues: CASGGQGTYGYTF.

This chain links TRBV14 with TRBJ2-7; tentatively, D is TRBD2 (5 bases). The CDR3 has 15 amino acids. Trimming took off 1 base at V and 3 bases at J, with 13 bases between the two ends. Germline CDR1 SGHDN, CDR2 FVKESK. The DNA for the CDR3 is TGTGCCAGCAGCCAAGGATCAGCGGAGAACTACGAGCAGTACTTC. Its protein is CASSQGSAENYEQYF.

The chain has TRBV7-6 and TRBJ1-1, with no clear D. The CDR3 has 15 residues. Germline V gene lookup returns CDR1 SGHVS and CDR2 FNYEAQ. V lost 4 bases, J lost 6 bases, and 18 bases lay in between. Here the CDR3 DNA reads TGTGCCAGCAGCTCCATACAGTCAGTCGTCGCTGAAGCTTTCTTT. Amino acid sequence: CASSSIQSVVAEAFF.

This rearrangement joins TRBV3-1 (or the pseudogene TRBV3-2) to TRBJ2-5; 12 bases are shared with TRBD2. V lost 1 base and J lost 11; bases outside the gene matches: 5. CDR1 is LGHDT and CDR2 is YNNKEL in the germline V gene (reference sequence). The CDR3 is made up of 14 amino acids. The CDR3 is CASSQATSGSPQYF. Here the CDR3 DNA reads TGTGCCAGCAGCCAAGCGACTAGCGGGAGTCCTCAGTACTTC.

This chain joins TRBV5-3 and TRBJ1-1; 7 bases match TRBD1. TRBV5-3 is known as an ORF, though its function is uncertain. V dropped 0 bases and J dropped 4; count of bases not matched to a gene: 12. The CDR3 is 17 amino acids. The CDR3 DNA sequence: TGTGCCAGAAGCTTGGGAGGGGGCGAGTCCGCGGGCACTGAAGCTTTCTTT. It translates to CARSLGGGESAGTEAFF.

The chain joins TRBV6-5 to TRBJ1-5; TRBD1 is a possible D gene (5 bases). The CDR3 totals 15 residues. Per the germline V gene, CDR1 is MNHEY and CDR2 is SVGAGI. Trimming removed 5 bases from V and 0 bases from J, with 11 bases in between. The chain's CDR3 is CASSLQGFSNQPQHF. DNA of the CDR3: TGTGCCAGCAGTCTCCAGGGATTTAGCAATCAGCCCCAGCATTTT.

This clone was detected once. The gene calls are TRBV6-2 or TRBV6-3 and TRBJ2-2, with 12 bases identical to TRBD1. J was trimmed by 7 bases and V by 1 base; bases with no gene match: 4. Germline V lookup: CDR1 MNHEY, CDR2 SVGEGT. This CDR3 is 16 amino acids long. The CDR3 is CASSYLGQGAIGELFF. The CDR3 DNA sequence: TGTGCCAGCAGTTACTTGGGACAGGGGGCGATCGGGGAGCTGTTTTTT.

The chain uses TRBV6-5 and TRBJ1-5, with 7 bases fitting TRBD1. This CDR3 is built from 15 residues. The V segment lost 2 bases and the J segment 2 bases; nucleotides outside the gene matches: 3. The germline CDR1 and CDR2 sequences are MNHEY and SVGAGI. CDR3 protein: CASSYNGQGNQPQHF. The CDR3 DNA is TGTGCCAGCAGTTACAACGGACAGGGCAATCAGCCCCAGCATTTT.

This chain connects TRBV6-5 to TRBJ1-4, with 7 bases identical to TRBD1. Germline lookup yields CDR1 MNHEY and CDR2 SVGAGI. The J segment lost 6 bases and the V segment lost 6 bases, leaving 4 bases of the junction unmatched. This CDR3 is built from 13 residues. CDR3 sequence: CASRQGGDEKLFF. For the CDR3, the DNA is TGTGCCAGCAGGCAGGGGGGAGATGAAAAACTGTTTTTT.

This clone was counted once. This chain uses TRBV5-5 with TRBJ2-5; 10 bases fit TRBD2. The CDR3 runs 17 residues. With 2 bases clipped from V and 2 bases from J, the junction kept 9 bases outside the gene matches. In germline, CDR1 is SGHKS, CDR2 YYEKEE (reference sequence). The DNA for the CDR3 is TGTGCCAGCAGCTTCAGTCCCCTTAGCGGGGGGCAAGAGACCCAGTACTTC. This codes for CASSFSPLSGGQETQYF.

The J gene is TRBJ1-2, the V gene TRBV2; the match to TRBD1 covers 12 bases. The CDR3 extends over 14 amino acids. V was pared by 6 bases and J by 7 bases, with 6 bases of the junction left unmatched. Germline V gene sequence: CDR1 SNHLY, CDR2 FYNNEI. In DNA, the CDR3 is TGTGCCAGCAGGGCGGGACAGGGGGCGTCTGGCTACACCTTC. This gives the protein CASRAGQGASGYTF. The full variable domain, completed using reference TRBV2 and TRBJ1-2, is EPEVTQTPSHQVTQMGQEVILRCVPISNHLYFYWYRQILGQKVEFLVSFYNNEISEKSEIFDDQFSVERPDGSNFTLKIRSTKLEDSAMYFCASRAGQGASGYTFGSGTRLTVV.

This sequence joins TRBV6-6 and TRBJ1-1, with 7 bases matching TRBD1. CDR3 length: 12 amino acids. After removal of 6 bases from V and 6 bases from J, the junction contained 4 bases not matched to a gene. CDR1 and CDR2 (germline): MNHNY, SVGAGI (reference sequence). Here the CDR3 reads CASSWGQSEAFF. In DNA form, the CDR3 reads TGTGCCAGCAGCTGGGGACAGTCTGAAGCTTTCTTT.

The rearrangement uses TRBV28 and TRBJ2-1; maybe TRBD2 (6 bases). The CDR3 totals 15 residues. CDR1 MDHEN and CDR2 SYDVKM come from the germline V gene. With 5 bases removed from V and 5 bases from J, the gap between germline ends came to 16 bases. The CDR3 DNA reads as TGTGCCAGCAGTACCACTAGCAGCCTGAACAATGAGCAGTTCTTC. Its protein is CASSTTSSLNNEQFF. The full variable domain, rest sourced from reference TRBV28 and TRBJ2-1, is DVKVTQSSRYLVKRTGEKVFLECVQDMDHENMFWYRQDPGLGLRLIYFSYDVKMKEKGDIPEGYSVSREKKERFSLILESASTNQTSMYLCASSTTSSLNNEQFFGPGTRLTVL.

This clone was observed once. CDR3 bases: TGCGCCAGCAGCTTGGACAGGGGGGACGAAAAACTGTTTTTT. Its translation is CASSLDRGDEKLFF. The chain recombines TRBV5-1 with TRBJ1-4, with 8 nucleotides matching TRBD1. The CDR3 is made up of 14 amino acids. Germline-derived CDR1 and CDR2 are SGHRS and YFSETQ. With V trimmed by 0 bases and J by 8 bases, 3 bases remained unmatched.

The table lists this clone with a count of one. The CDR3 here is CASRGRDNEKLFF. Written as DNA, the CDR3 is TGTGCCAGCAGGGGCAGGGATAATGAAAAACTGTTTTTT. This chain links TRBV6-5 with TRBJ1-4; possible D gene TRBD1, 5 bases. The V and J ends lost 6 bases and 4 bases respectively, with 9 bases between them. From germline, CDR1 is MNHEY and CDR2 SVGAGI. This CDR3 is 13 amino acids long.

The chain links TRBV3-1 (or the pseudogene TRBV3-2) to TRBJ2-5; 8 nucleotides agree with TRBD2. This CDR3 region has 16 residues. Germline-derived CDR1 and CDR2 are LGHDT and YNNKEL (reference sequence). Losses at the gene ends were 1 base for V and 1 base for J; bases not matched to a gene: 5. CDR3 in amino acids: CASSQVEGTSQETQYF. The CDR3 coding sequence is TGTGCCAGCAGCCAAGTTGAAGGGACTAGCCAAGAGACCCAGTACTTC.

The chain links TRBV6-2 or TRBV6-3 to TRBJ1-3; 10 positions match TRBD1. There are 17 residues in the CDR3. Germline V lookup: CDR1 MNHEY, CDR2 SVGEGT. V lost 2 bases to trimming and J lost 1 base; unmatched junction nucleotides: 5. In nucleotides, the CDR3 is TGTGCCAGCAGTTACCCACGACAGGGGGCATCTGGAAACACCATATATTTT. It is translated as CASSYPRQGASGNTIYF.

The gene calls are TRBV24-1 and TRBJ2-6; possibly TRBD2 for D (7 bases). The CDR3 has 19 residues. V lost 3 bases to trimming and J lost 0 bases, with 17 bases between them. Germline V gives CDR1 KGHDR, CDR2 SFDVKD. The CDR3 nucleotides are TGTGCCACCAGTGATGGTTTAGGGGGGGTAGACTCTGGGGCCAACGTCCTGACTTTC. Its protein is CATSDGLGGVDSGANVLTF.